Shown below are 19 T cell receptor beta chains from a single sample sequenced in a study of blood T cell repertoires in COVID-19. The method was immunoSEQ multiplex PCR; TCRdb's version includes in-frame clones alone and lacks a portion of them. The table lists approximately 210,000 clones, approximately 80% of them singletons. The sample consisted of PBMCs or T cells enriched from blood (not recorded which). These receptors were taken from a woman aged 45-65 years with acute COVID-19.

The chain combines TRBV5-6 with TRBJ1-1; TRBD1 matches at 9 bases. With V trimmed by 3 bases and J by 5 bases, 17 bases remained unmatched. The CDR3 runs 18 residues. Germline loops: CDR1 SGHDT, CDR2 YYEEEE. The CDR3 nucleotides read TGTGCCAGCAGCTACGGGACAGGGATTAAGAGGGTGGAGACTGAAGCTTTCTTT. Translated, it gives CASSYGTGIKRVETEAFF.

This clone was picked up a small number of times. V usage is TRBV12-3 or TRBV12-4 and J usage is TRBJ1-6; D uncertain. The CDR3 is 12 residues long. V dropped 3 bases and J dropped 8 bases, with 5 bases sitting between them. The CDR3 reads CASSFRDSPLHF. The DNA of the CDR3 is TGTGCCAGCAGTTTTCGGGATTCACCCCTCCACTTT.

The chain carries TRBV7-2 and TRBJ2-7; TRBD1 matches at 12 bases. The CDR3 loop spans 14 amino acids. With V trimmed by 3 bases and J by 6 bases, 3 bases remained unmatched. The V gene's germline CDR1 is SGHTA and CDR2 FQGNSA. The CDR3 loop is CASSLGTGGSEQYF. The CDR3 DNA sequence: TGTGCCAGCAGCTTGGGGACAGGGGGCTCCGAGCAGTACTTC.

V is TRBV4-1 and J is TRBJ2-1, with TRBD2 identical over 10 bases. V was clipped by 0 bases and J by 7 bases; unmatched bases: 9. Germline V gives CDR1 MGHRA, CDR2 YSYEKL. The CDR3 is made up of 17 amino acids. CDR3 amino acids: CASSQDGWTSGGNEQFF. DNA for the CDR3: TGCGCCAGCAGCCAAGATGGTTGGACTAGCGGAGGAAATGAGCAGTTCTTC.

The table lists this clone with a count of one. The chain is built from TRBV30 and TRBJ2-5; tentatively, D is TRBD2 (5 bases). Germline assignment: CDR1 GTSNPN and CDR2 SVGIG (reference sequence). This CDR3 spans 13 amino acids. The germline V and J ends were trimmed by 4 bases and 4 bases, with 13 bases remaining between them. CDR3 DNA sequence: TGTGCCTGGACACCGGGGATGCTAGAGACCCAGTACTTC. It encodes CAWTPGMLETQYF.

The CDR3: CASSSTLRAFAEKLFF. Written as DNA, the CDR3 is TGTGCCAGCAGCTCTACTTTGAGGGCCTTTGCTGAAAAACTGTTTTTT. The V gene is TRBV7-2, the J gene TRBJ1-4; D is unclear. Looked up from germline, CDR1 is SGHTA and CDR2 is FQGNSA. This CDR3 is 16 amino acids long. The germline V and J ends were trimmed by 4 bases and 7 bases, with 19 bases remaining between them.

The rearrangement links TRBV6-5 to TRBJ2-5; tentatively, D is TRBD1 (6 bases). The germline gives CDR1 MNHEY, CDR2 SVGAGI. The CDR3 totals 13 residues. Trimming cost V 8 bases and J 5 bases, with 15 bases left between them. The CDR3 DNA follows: TGTGCCAGCTGCAGGACAGCAGGGGAGACCCAGTACTTC. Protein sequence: CASCRTAGETQYF.

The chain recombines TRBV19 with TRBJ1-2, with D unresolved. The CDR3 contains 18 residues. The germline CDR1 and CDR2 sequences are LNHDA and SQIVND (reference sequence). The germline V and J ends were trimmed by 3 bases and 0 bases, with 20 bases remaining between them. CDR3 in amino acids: CASSIAVQRAVTNYGYTF. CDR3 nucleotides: TGTGCCAGTAGTATCGCGGTCCAGCGGGCAGTCACTAACTATGGCTACACCTTC.

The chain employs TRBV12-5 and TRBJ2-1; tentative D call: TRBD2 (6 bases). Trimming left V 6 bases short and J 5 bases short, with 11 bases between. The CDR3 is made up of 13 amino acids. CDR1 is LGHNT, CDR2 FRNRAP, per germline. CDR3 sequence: CASGEGLDNEQFF. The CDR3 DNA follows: TGTGCTAGTGGGGAGGGGTTGGACAATGAGCAGTTCTTC. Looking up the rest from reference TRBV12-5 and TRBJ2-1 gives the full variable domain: DARVTQTPRHKVTEMGQEVTMRCQPILGHNTVFWYRQTMMQGLELLAYFRNRAPLDDSGMPKDRFSAEMPDATLATLKIQPSEPRDSAVYFCASGEGLDNEQFFGPGTRLTVL.

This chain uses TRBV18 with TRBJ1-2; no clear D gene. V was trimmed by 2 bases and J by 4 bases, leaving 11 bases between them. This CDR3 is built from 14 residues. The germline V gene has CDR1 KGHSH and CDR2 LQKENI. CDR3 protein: CASSPGGDLYGYTF. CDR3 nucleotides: TGTGCCAGCTCACCAGGCGGAGACCTCTATGGCTACACCTTC.

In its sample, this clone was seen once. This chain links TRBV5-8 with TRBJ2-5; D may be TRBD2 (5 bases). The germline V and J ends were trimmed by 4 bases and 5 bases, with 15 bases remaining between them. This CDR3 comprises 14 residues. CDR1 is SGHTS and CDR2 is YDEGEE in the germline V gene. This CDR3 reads CASSRDQRSETQYF. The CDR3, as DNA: TGTGCCAGCAGCCGGGATCAGCGGTCGGAGACCCAGTACTTC.

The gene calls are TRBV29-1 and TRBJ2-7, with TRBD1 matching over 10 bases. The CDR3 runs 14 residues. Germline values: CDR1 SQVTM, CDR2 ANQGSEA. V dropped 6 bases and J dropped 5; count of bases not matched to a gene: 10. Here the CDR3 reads CSVPGTGVVHEQYF. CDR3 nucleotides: TGCAGCGTCCCCGGGACAGGGGTTGTTCACGAGCAGTACTTC.

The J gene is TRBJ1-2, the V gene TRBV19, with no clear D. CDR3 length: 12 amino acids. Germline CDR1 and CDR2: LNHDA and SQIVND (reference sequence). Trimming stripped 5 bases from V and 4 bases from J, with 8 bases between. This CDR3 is CASSQRSYGYTF. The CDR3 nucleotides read TGTGCCAGTAGTCAAAGGAGCTATGGCTACACCTTC.

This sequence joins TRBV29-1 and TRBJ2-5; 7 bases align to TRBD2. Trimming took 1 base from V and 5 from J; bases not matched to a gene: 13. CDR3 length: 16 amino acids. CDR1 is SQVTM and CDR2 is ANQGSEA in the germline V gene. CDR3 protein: CSVEGLAAEFWETQYF. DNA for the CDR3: TGCAGCGTTGAAGGGCTAGCGGCCGAATTTTGGGAGACCCAGTACTTC. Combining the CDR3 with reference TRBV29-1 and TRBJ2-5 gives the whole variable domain SAVISQKPSRDICQRGTSLTIQCQVDSQVTMMFWYRQQPGQSLTLIATANQGSEATYESGFVIDKFPISRPNLTFSTLTVSNMSPEDSSIYLCSVEGLAAEFWETQYFGPGTRLLVL.

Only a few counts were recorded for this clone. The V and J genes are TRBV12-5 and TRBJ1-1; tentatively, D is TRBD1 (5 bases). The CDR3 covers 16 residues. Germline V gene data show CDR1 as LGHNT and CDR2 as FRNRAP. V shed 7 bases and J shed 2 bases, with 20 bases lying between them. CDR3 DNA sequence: TGTGCTAGTGCCCTGGGGCGCATCCCGGCTAACACTGAAGCTTTCTTT. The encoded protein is CASALGRIPANTEAFF.

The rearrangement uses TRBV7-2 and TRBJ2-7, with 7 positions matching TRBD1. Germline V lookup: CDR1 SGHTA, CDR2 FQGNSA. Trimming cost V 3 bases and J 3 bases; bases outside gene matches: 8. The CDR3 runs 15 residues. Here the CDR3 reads CASSFKSGGIYEQYF. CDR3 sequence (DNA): TGTGCCAGCAGCTTCAAGTCAGGGGGTATCTACGAGCAGTACTTC.

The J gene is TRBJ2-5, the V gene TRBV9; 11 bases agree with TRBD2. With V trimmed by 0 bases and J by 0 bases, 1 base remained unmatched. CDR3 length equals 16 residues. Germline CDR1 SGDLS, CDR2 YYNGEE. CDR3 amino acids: CASSVGLAGNQETQYF. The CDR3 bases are TGTGCCAGCAGCGTAGGACTAGCGGGGAACCAAGAGACCCAGTACTTC.

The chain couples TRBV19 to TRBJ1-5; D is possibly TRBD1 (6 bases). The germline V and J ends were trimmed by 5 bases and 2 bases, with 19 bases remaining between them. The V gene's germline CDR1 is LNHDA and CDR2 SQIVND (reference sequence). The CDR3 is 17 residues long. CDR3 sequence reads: CASSPGGGQLGNQPQHF. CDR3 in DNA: TGTGCCAGTAGTCCGGGCGGGGGGCAATTGGGCAATCAGCCCCAGCATTTT.

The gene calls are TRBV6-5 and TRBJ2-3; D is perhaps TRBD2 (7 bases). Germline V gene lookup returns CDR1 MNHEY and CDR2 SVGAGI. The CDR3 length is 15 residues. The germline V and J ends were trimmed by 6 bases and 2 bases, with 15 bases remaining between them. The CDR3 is CASRKTGRATDTQYF. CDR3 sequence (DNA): TGTGCCAGCAGAAAAACAGGGAGGGCCACAGATACGCAGTATTTT.